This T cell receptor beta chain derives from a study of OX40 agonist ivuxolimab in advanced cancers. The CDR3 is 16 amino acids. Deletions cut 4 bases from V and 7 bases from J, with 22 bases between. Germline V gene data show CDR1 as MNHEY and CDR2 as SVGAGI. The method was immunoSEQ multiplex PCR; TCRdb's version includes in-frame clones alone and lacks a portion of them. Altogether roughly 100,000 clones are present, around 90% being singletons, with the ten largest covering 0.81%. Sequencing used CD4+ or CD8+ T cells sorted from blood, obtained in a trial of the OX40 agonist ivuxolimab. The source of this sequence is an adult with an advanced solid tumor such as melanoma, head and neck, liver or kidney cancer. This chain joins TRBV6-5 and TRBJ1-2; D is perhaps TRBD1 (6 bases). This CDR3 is CASSFKAGGGGGGYTF. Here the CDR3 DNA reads TGTGCCAGCAGTTTCAAGGCAGGAGGAGGGGGAGGTGGCTACACCTTC.